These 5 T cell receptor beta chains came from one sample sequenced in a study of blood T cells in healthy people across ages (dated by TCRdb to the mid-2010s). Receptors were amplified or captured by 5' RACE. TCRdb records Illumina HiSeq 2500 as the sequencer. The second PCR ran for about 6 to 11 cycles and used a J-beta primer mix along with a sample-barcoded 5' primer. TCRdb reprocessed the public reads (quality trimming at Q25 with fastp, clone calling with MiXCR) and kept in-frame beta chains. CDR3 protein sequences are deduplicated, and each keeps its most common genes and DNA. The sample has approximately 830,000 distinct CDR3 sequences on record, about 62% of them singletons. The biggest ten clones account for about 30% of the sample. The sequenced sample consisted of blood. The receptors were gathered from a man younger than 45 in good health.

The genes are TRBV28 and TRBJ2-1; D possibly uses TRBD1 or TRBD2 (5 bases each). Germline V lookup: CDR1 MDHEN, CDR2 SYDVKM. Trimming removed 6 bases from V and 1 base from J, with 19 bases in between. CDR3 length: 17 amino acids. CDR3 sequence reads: CASRMDGTGRSYNEQFF. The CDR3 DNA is TGTGCCAGCAGGATGGATGGAACGGGACGATCCTACAATGAGCAGTTCTTC.

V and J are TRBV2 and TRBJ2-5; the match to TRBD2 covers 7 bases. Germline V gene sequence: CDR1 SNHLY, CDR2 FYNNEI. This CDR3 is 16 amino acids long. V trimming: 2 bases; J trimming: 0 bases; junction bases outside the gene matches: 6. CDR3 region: CASSEMVAGNQETQYF. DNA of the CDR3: TGTGCCAGCAGTGAAATGGTAGCGGGTAACCAAGAGACCCAGTACTTC.

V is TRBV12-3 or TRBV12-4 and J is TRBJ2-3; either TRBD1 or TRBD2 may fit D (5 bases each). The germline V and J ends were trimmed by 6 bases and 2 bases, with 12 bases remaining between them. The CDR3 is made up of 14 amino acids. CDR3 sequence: CASSYGGYTDTQYF. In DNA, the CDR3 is TGTGCCAGCAGCTATGGGGGATACACAGATACGCAGTATTTT.

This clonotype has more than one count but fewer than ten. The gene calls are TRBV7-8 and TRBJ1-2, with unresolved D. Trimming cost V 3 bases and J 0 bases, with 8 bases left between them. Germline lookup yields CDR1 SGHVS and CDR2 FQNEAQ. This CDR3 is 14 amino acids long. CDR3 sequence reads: CASSFTTANYGYTF. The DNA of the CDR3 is TGTGCCAGCAGCTTCACCACGGCTAACTATGGCTACACCTTC.

The CDR3 loop reads CASSGAGQSTDTQYF. The CDR3 DNA reads TGTGCCAGCAGCGGGGCGGGACAATCCACAGATACGCAGTATTTT. The J gene is TRBJ2-3, the V gene TRBV7-3; either TRBD1 or TRBD2 may fit D (6 bases each). Germline assignment: CDR1 SGHTA and CDR2 FQGTGA. Trimming left V 5 bases short and J 2 bases short, with 14 bases between. This CDR3 spans 15 amino acids. The full variable domain, its missing parts supplied by reference TRBV7-3 and TRBJ2-3, is GAGVSQTPSNKVTEKGKYVELRCDPISGHTALYWYRQSLGQGPEFLIYFQGTGAADDSGLPNDRFFAVRPEGSVSTLKIQRTERGDSAVYLCASSGAGQSTDTQYFGPGTRLTVL.